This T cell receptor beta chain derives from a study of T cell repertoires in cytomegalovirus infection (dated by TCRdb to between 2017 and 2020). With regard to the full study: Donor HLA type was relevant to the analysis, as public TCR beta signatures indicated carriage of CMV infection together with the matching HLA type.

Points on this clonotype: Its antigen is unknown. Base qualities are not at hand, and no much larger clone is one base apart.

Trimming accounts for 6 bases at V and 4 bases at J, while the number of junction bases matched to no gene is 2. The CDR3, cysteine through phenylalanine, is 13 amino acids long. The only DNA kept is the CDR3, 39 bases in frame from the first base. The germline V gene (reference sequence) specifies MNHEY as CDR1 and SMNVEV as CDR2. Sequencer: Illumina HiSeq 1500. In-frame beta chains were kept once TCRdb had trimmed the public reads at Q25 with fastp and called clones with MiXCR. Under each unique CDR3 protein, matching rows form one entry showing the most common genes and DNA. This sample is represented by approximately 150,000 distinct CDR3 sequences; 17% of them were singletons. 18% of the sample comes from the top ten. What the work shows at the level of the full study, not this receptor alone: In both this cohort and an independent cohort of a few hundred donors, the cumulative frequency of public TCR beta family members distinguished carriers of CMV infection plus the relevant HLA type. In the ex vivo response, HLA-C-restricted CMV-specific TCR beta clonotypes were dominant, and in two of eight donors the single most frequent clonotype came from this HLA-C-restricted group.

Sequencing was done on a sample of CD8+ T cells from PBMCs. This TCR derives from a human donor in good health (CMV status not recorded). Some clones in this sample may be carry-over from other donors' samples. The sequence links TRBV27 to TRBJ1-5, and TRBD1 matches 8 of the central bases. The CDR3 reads CASRTGANQPQHF. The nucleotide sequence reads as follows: TGTGCCAGCAGGACAGGGGCGAATCAGCCCCAGCATTTT.